This is a list of T cell receptor beta chains from one sample in a study of shared clonotypes between healthy human individuals. This table comes from immunoSEQ multiplex PCR, and its TCRdb copy is limited to in-frame clones, with some not included. The sample holds 1,500,000 or so clones; approximately 98.5% are singletons and the top ten take 0.3% to 0.45%. Sequenced material: naive CD4+ T cells sorted from blood. Every receptor here comes from a man younger than 45 in good health. Each CDR3 is given with its conserved first and last residue. The D gene is left open where the match is weak. The size of a clone is reported for some rows only, either as once, few or many, or as a class for expanded clones.

v_gene,abundance,d_gene,j_gene,CDR3aa,CDR3nt
TRBV4-1,once,.,TRBJ2-7,CASSRSEGGIPSYEQYF,TGCGCCAGCAGCCGCTCGGAAGGGGGAATCCCCTCCTACGAGCAGTACTTC
TRBV2,.,TRBD1,TRBJ2-7,CASRATGVEQYF,TGTGCCAGCAGAGCTACAGGGGTCGAGCAGTACTTC
TRBV6-1,.,TRBD2,TRBJ2-3,CASMLSGGTTDTQYF,TGTGCCAGCATGTTAAGCGGGGGCACCACAGATACGCAGTATTTT
TRBV10-3,.,.,TRBJ2-4,CAISDQRRGDIQYF,TGTGCCATCAGTGATCAGCGGAGAGGGGACATTCAGTACTTC
TRBV30,.,.,TRBJ1-2,CAWRYRTAGTLDYGYTF,TGTGCCTGGAGGTACCGGACAGCAGGGACCCTTGACTATGGCTACACCTTC
TRBV27,.,TRBD1,TRBJ2-1,CASSLQPRQGLVYEQFF,TGTGCCAGCAGTTTACAACCGAGACAGGGCCTTGTGTATGAGCAGTTCTTC
TRBV6-1,.,TRBD2,TRBJ2-3,CASSETSGRKLDTQYF,TGTGCCAGCAGTGAAACTAGCGGGAGAAAATTGGATACGCAGTATTTT
TRBV5-1,.,.,TRBJ2-7,CASSLKGGSDYEQYF,TGCGCCAGCAGCTTGAAGGGGGGATCTGACTACGAGCAGTACTTC
TRBV28,.,TRBD1,TRBJ1-2,CASNLPYRGPTAYYGYTF,TGTGCCAGCAATCTCCCTTACAGGGGCCCCACGGCGTATTATGGCTACACCTTC
TRBV28,.,.,TRBJ1-2,CASSLWAGSNRYGYTF,TGTGCCAGCAGTTTATGGGCAGGGTCCAACCGTTATGGCTACACCTTC
TRBV30,.,.,TRBJ2-1,CACSQSFRARNEQFF,TGTGCCTGTTCCCAGTCTTTCCGGGCTCGCAATGAGCAGTTCTTC
TRBV5-1,.,.,TRBJ2-3,CATRAGSTDTQYF,TGCGCCACAAGGGCAGGAAGCACAGATACGCAGTATTTT
TRBV11-2,.,.,TRBJ2-5,CASSSRQGGYQETQYF,TGTGCCAGCAGCTCCCGACAGGGAGGTTATCAAGAGACCCAGTACTTC
TRBV5-1,once,.,TRBJ1-1,CASSPIQGDTEAFF,TGCGCCAGCAGCCCAATACAGGGAGACACTGAAGCTTTCTTT
TRBV5-5,.,.,TRBJ2-7,CASSARQKYEQYF,TGTGCCAGCAGCGCCCGCCAGAAGTACGAGCAGTACTTC
TRBV4-2,.,TRBD1,TRBJ1-4,CASSIRTGGDEKLFF,TGTGCCAGCAGCATCCGGACAGGGGGGGATGAAAAACTGTTTTTT
TRBV28,.,.,TRBJ1-4,CASGEEKLFF,TGTGCCAGCGGGGAGGAAAAACTGTTTTTT
TRBV20-1,once,.,TRBJ2-7,CSALDYEQYF,TGCAGTGCTCTCGACTACGAGCAGTACTTC
TRBV10-3,.,.,TRBJ2-7,CAISELLAGEQYF,TGTGCCATCAGTGAGTTGCTAGCAGGCGAGCAGTACTTC
TRBV5-6,.,.,TRBJ2-1,CASSLGGGIYNEQFF,TGTGCCAGCAGCTTGGGAGGGGGGATTTACAATGAGCAGTTCTTC
TRBV20-1,.,.,TRBJ2-7,CSARYEQYF,TGCAGTGCTAGGTACGAGCAGTACTTC
TRBV6-5,.,.,TRBJ1-2,CASRQGWVSYGYTF,TGTGCCAGCAGACAGGGTTGGGTTAGCTATGGCTACACCTTC
TRBV7-9,.,TRBD1,TRBJ2-1,CASRGTGEREQFF,TGTGCCAGCAGGGGGACAGGGGAGCGTGAGCAGTTCTTC
TRBV29-1,.,.,TRBJ1-1,CSVDRGAKGEAFF,TGCAGCGTTGACCGGGGGGCGAAGGGTGAAGCTTTCTTT
TRBV7-9,.,.,TRBJ2-5,CASSPPDKTQYF,TGTGCCAGCAGCCCACCAGATAAGACCCAGTACTTC
TRBV15,.,.,TRBJ2-3,CATSRDYGKGTSTADTQYF,TGTGCCACCAGCAGAGATTATGGGAAGGGTACTAGCACGGCGGATACGCAGTATTTT
TRBV7-7,.,.,TRBJ2-2,CASSSEPTGELFF,TGTGCCAGCAGCTCCGAACCCACCGGGGAGCTGTTTTTT
TRBV11-2,.,.,TRBJ1-1,CASSSGGLSLAFF,TGTGCCAGCAGCTCCGGGGGACTCTCCTTGGCTTTCTTT
TRBV29-1,.,TRBD1,TRBJ2-1,CSVVDRGRGNEQFF,TGCAGCGTTGTTGACAGGGGAAGGGGCAATGAGCAGTTCTTC
TRBV10-3,.,TRBD2,TRBJ2-2,CAISPPSGLTGELFF,TGTGCCATCAGTCCCCCTAGCGGGCTCACCGGGGAGCTGTTTTTT
TRBV11-3,.,TRBD2,TRBJ2-1,CASSKPGLAGGEQFF,TGTGCCAGCAGCAAGCCGGGACTAGCGGGTGGGGAGCAGTTCTTC
TRBV30,.,TRBD2,TRBJ2-7,CAWSVVASGSNEQYF,TGTGCCTGGAGTGTGGTCGCTAGCGGGAGTAACGAGCAGTACTTC
TRBV6-5,.,TRBD1,TRBJ2-3,CASRTGVADTDTQYF,TGTGCCAGCAGAACAGGGGTGGCAGACACAGATACGCAGTATTTT
TRBV10-3,.,.,TRBJ1-2,CAISEGPGQSGYTF,TGTGCCATCAGTGAGGGACCCGGCCAGTCCGGCTACACCTTC
TRBV29-1,.,.,TRBJ2-5,CSVLTKRETQYF,TGCAGCGTTCTCACTAAACGGGAGACCCAGTACTTC
TRBV28,.,.,TRBJ2-1,CASRARGEGPGEQFF,TGTGCCAGCAGGGCTAGGGGGGAGGGCCCCGGTGAGCAGTTCTTC
TRBV9,.,.,TRBJ2-1,CASSVALGGEQFF,TGTGCCAGCAGCGTAGCTTTGGGCGGTGAGCAGTTCTTC
TRBV5-1,.,.,TRBJ2-2,CASSLGGDSYSAGELFF,TGCGCCAGCAGCTTAGGAGGGGATAGCTATTCTGCCGGGGAGCTGTTTTTT
TRBV11-3,.,.,TRBJ2-1,CASSPDERREQFF,TGTGCCAGCAGCCCCGACGAAAGGCGGGAGCAGTTCTTC
TRBV7-9,.,.,TRBJ1-4,CASSSTGLLGLNEKLFF,TGTGCCAGCAGCAGCACAGGACTCCTGGGGTTAAATGAAAAACTGTTTTTT
TRBV9,.,TRBD2,TRBJ2-1,CASSVGRGRVNEQFF,TGTGCCAGCAGCGTAGGGCGCGGGAGGGTCAATGAGCAGTTCTTC
TRBV9,few,TRBD2,TRBJ2-3,CASSVEVAGPTDTQYF,TGTGCCAGCAGCGTAGAGGTAGCGGGGCCCACAGATACGCAGTATTTT
TRBV5-1,.,.,TRBJ2-1,CASSSPRRLDDGKGEQFF,TGCGCCAGCAGCTCTCCCCGTAGACTAGATGACGGGAAGGGTGAGCAGTTCTTC
TRBV29-1,.,.,TRBJ2-1,CSVSEDSYNEQFF,TGCAGCGTATCGGAGGACTCCTACAATGAGCAGTTCTTC
TRBV25-1,.,.,TRBJ2-1,CASSEFGLQNEQFF,TGTGCCAGCAGTGAATTTGGACTCCAAAATGAGCAGTTCTTC
TRBV5-4,.,.,TRBJ2-5,CASSPNLGSSQETQYF,TGTGCCAGCAGCCCGAATTTGGGCAGTAGCCAAGAGACCCAGTACTTC
TRBV6-5,.,.,TRBJ1-1,CASSYAGAEAFF,TGTGCCAGCAGTTACGCCGGTGCAGAAGCTTTCTTT
TRBV14,.,.,TRBJ1-1,CASSPLRGRFTEAFF,TGTGCCAGCAGCCCCCTGAGGGGTCGTTTCACTGAAGCTTTCTTT
TRBV28,.,TRBD2,TRBJ2-7,CASIRTSGTYEQYF,TGTGCCAGCATTCGGACTAGCGGTACCTACGAGCAGTACTTC
TRBV15,once,.,TRBJ2-2,CATSRGETGELFF,TGTGCCACCAGCAGGGGAGAGACCGGGGAGCTGTTTTTT
TRBV7-9,.,.,TRBJ2-6,CASSLVPQGSGGANVLTF,TGTGCCAGCAGCTTAGTCCCGCAGGGGTCAGGTGGGGCCAACGTCCTGACTTTC
TRBV18,.,TRBD1,TRBJ1-5,CASSRRDRAPQHF,TGTGCCAGCTCCCGCCGGGACAGGGCGCCCCAGCATTTT
TRBV9,once,.,TRBJ2-1,CASSVDGRTYNEQFF,TGTGCCAGCAGCGTAGACGGTCGCACCTACAATGAGCAGTTCTTC